Listed here are 16 T cell receptor beta chains from one sample, sequenced in a study of blood T cells in healthy people across ages. PCR was performed a second time for about 7 to 12 cycles using a sample-barcoded 5' primer and a J-beta primer mix. TCRdb redid the calling of the 5' RACE reads with MiXCR, one entry per CDR3 protein. This sample yields 450,000 to 700,000 distinct CDR3 sequences, of which approximately 30% are seen a single time; approximately 17% belongs to the top ten. Specimen: blood. The source is a woman in her seventies in good health.

This clonotype has more than one count but fewer than ten. V gene TRBV29-1 combines with J gene TRBJ1-1; 7 bases are a match to TRBD1. Germline values: CDR1 SQVTM, CDR2 ANQGSEA. CDR3 length equals 15 residues. The junction had 11 bases not matched to a gene; V was cut back by 6 bases and J by 1 base. This CDR3 reads CSVSGSGGGNTEAFF. The CDR3 nucleotides read TGCAGCGTCTCCGGCTCAGGGGGTGGGAACACTGAAGCTTTCTTT.

This clonotype was detected only a few times. This sequence joins TRBV24-1 and TRBJ2-3, with a possible D match to TRBD2 (6 bases). The germline V gene encodes CDR1 KGHDR and CDR2 SFDVKD. CDR3 length: 14 amino acids. The V gene lost 3 bases and the J gene lost 8 bases, with 14 bases spanning the gap. The CDR3 DNA follows: TGTGCCACCAGTGATCCCACCGGGGGAGTTACGCAGTATTTT. Translating it yields CATSDPTGGVTQYF.

The chain carries TRBV5-1 and TRBJ1-1, with D uncertain. Germline V gene lookup returns CDR1 SGHRS and CDR2 YFSETQ. The CDR3 extends over 13 amino acids. V lost 1 base and J lost 2, with 6 bases in between. The CDR3 loop reads CASSLQFNTEAFF. CDR3 nucleotides: TGCGCCAGCAGCTTGCAGTTTAACACTGAAGCTTTCTTT.

This clonotype was found a few times. This chain uses TRBV7-3 with TRBJ1-1; D gene uncertain. Germline loops: CDR1 SGHTA, CDR2 FQGTGA. V lost 1 base to trimming and J lost 2 bases, with 8 bases between them. The CDR3 runs to 14 residues. The CDR3, as DNA: TGTGCCAGCAGCTTAAGGGGATCCAACACTGAAGCTTTCTTT. Protein product: CASSLRGSNTEAFF.

This clonotype was counted a single time. This chain joins TRBV5-1 and TRBJ2-5, with D perhaps matching TRBD1 or TRBD2 (7 bases each). This CDR3 comprises 16 residues. Germline loops: CDR1 SGHRS, CDR2 YFSETQ. V gave up 4 bases and J gave up 1 base, with 17 bases separating them. CDR3 nucleotide sequence: TGCGCCAGCAGCGAGCCGGGGGGACAGACCCAAGAGACCCAGTACTTC. It is translated as CASSEPGGQTQETQYF.

Comments on this clonotype: At one end, the junction sequence differs from germline, possibly due to a read error. The chain couples TRBV6-5 to TRBJ2-7; perhaps TRBD1 as D (5 bases). The CDR3 contains 15 residues. Germline CDR1 reads MNHEY; CDR2 reads SVGAGI. Written as DNA, the CDR3 is TGTGCCAGCACTTACGCGCCAGCAGGGCCCTACGAGCAGTACTTC. This translates into CASTYAPAGPYEQYF.

The chain combines TRBV12-3 or TRBV12-4 with TRBJ2-2; 10 bases are a match to TRBD2. This CDR3 region has 17 residues. With 3 bases clipped from V and 6 bases from J, the junction kept 10 bases outside the gene matches. The chain's CDR3 is CASSFPSGGASAGELFF. In nucleotides, the CDR3 is TGTGCCAGCAGTTTCCCAAGCGGGGGGGCCTCCGCCGGGGAGCTGTTTTTT.

This clonotype has just a few counts. V and J are TRBV20-1 and TRBJ2-5, with 13 bases aligning to TRBD2. V was pared by 3 bases and J by 1 base, with 5 bases of the junction left unmatched. Germline V gene data show CDR1 as DFQATT and CDR2 as SNEGSKA (reference sequence). This CDR3 has 16 amino acids. The CDR3 nucleotides are TGCAGTGCTAGTAGACTAGCGGGGGGTTCCCAAGAGACCCAGTACTTC. As protein: CSASRLAGGSQETQYF.

The chain's CDR3 is CASSLSASTPYEQYF. CDR3 coding DNA: TGTGCCAGCAGCTTATCCGCTAGCACTCCCTACGAGCAGTACTTC. The chain combines TRBV7-2 with TRBJ2-5; D perhaps matches TRBD2 (5 bases). The J call is in doubt because the DNA end fits TRBJ2-7 better. This CDR3 comprises 15 residues. Germline values: CDR1 SGHTA, CDR2 FQGNSA.

The CDR3, as DNA: TGTGCCACCAGCAAAGATCTGGCAGGGGGAAATATCAATCAGCCCCAGCATTTT. It encodes CATSKDLAGGNINQPQHF. The chain employs TRBV15 and TRBJ1-5, with TRBD1 identical over 7 bases. V lost 4 bases to trimming and J lost 3 bases; unmatched junction nucleotides: 15. Germline CDR1 LNHNV, CDR2 YYDKDF (reference sequence). There are 18 residues in the CDR3. The whole variable domain, remainder taken from reference TRBV15 and TRBJ1-5, is DAMVIQNPRYQVTQFGKPVTLSCSQTLNHNVMYWYQQKSSQAPKLLFHYYDKDFNNEADTPDNFQSRRPNTSFCFLDIRSPGLGDTAMYLCATSKDLAGGNINQPQHFGDGTRLSIL.

The chain employs TRBV7-2 and TRBJ1-2; no firm D call. CDR1 is SGHTA and CDR2 is FQGNSA in the germline V gene. The CDR3 totals 14 residues. The ends were cut back, 5 bases at V and 10 bases at J, with 20 bases in the middle. The CDR3 DNA follows: TGTGCCAGCAGCCAAGATCCGGGGTCGTACGACTACACCTTC. Translation: CASSQDPGSYDYTF. Based on the CDR3 plus reference TRBV7-2 and TRBJ1-2, the full variable domain is GAGVSQSPSNKVTEKGKDVELRCDPISGHTALYWYRQSLGQGLEFLIYFQGNSAPDKSGLPSDRFSAERTGGSVSTLTIQRTQQEDSAVYLCASSQDPGSYDYTFGSGTRLTVV.

The sample holds a few counts of this clonotype. The chain recombines TRBV4-3 with TRBJ1-1; no reliable D call. This CDR3 has 12 amino acids. Germline loops: CDR1 LGHNA, CDR2 YSLEER. V lost 2 bases and J 7 bases, leaving 8 bases between the germline ends. The CDR3 nucleotides are TGCGCCAGCAGCCAAAGCCCTATTGAAGCTTTCTTT. Translated, it gives CASSQSPIEAFF.

The J gene is TRBJ2-1, the V gene TRBV20-1, with 12 bases identical to TRBD2. The CDR3 spans 16 residues. The germline CDR1 and CDR2 sequences are DFQATT and SNEGSKA (reference sequence). Trimming at V came to 5 bases and at J to 0 bases, leaving 5 bases not matched to a gene. The CDR3 protein is CSAETSGGISYNEQFF. For the CDR3, the DNA is TGCAGTGCTGAAACTAGCGGGGGGATCTCCTACAATGAGCAGTTCTTC.

This clonotype has a handful of counts. This chain connects TRBV7-9 to TRBJ2-1; 7 nucleotides match TRBD2. From germline, CDR1 is SEHNR and CDR2 FQNEAQ (reference sequence). J lost 4 bases, V lost 0 bases, and 6 bases had no gene match. There are 16 residues in the CDR3. The CDR3 nucleotides read TGTGCCAGCAGCTTAGCCCCAGGGACTATTTACAATGAGCAGTTCTTC. Translated, it gives CASSLAPGTIYNEQFF.

This clonotype was recorded a few times. A much larger clone sits a single nucleotide away, making a read error possible. The chain combines TRBV6-5 with TRBJ2-5, with TRBD2 matching over 9 bases. The germline gives CDR1 MNHEY, CDR2 SVGAGI. The CDR3 totals 15 residues. The CDR3 here is CTSKTSGLSQETQYF. In DNA form, the CDR3 reads TGTACCAGCAAAACTAGCGGGTTGTCCCAAGAGACCCAGTACTTC.

This clonotype was counted only a few times. The J gene is TRBJ2-4, the V gene TRBV12-3 or TRBV12-4, with 9 bases fitting TRBD1. This CDR3 has 14 residues. V was clipped by 4 bases and J by 8 bases; unmatched bases: 6. The CDR3 DNA sequence: TGTGCCAGCAGTTACCGGGACAGGGAGCACATTCAGTACTTC. Residues: CASSYRDREHIQYF.